Presented here are 5 T cell receptor beta chains from one specimen sequenced in a study of blood T cell repertoires in COVID-19. Repertoires were generated with immunoSEQ multiplex PCR, while TCRdb's copy carries only in-frame clones and drops some. The sample includes tens of thousands of clones, 89% of them seen just once. Sequenced: peripheral blood. The origin of the receptors is a woman aged 45-65 years with active COVID-19.

The CDR3 loop reads CAWSAKRTEAFF. Here the CDR3 DNA reads TGTGCCTGGAGCGCCAAGCGCACTGAAGCTTTCTTT. The chain recombines TRBV30 with TRBJ1-1; D not resolved. CDR1 is GTSNPN, CDR2 SVGIG, per germline (reference sequence). The CDR3 is made up of 12 amino acids. V was clipped by 3 bases and J by 4 bases, with 9 bases between them.

The chain recombines TRBV3-1 (or the pseudogene TRBV3-2) with TRBJ2-3; 10 bases match TRBD2. This CDR3 is 17 amino acids long. V shed 3 bases, J shed 8 bases, and the junction held 14 bases outside the gene matches. Germline V gives CDR1 LGHDT, CDR2 YNNKEL (reference sequence). The DNA of the CDR3 is TGTGCCAGCAGCCAGGTCCTACTAGCGGGAAGTCAGGTTACGCAGTATTTT. It translates to CASSQVLLAGSQVTQYF.

Here the CDR3 DNA reads TGTGCCAGCCTGGGTAGCGGGAGCTTCGAGACCCAGTACTTC. It codes for CASLGSGSFETQYF. The J gene is TRBJ2-5, the V gene TRBV7-9, with 9 positions matching TRBD2. This CDR3 comprises 14 residues. The junction had 9 bases not matched to a gene; V was cut back by 8 bases and J by 5 bases. Germline assignment: CDR1 SEHNR and CDR2 FQNEAQ (reference sequence).

The chain carries TRBV29-1 and TRBJ2-3; D unresolved. V lost 3 bases, J lost 2 bases, and 21 bases lay in between. Germline CDR1 is SQVTM and CDR2 is ANQGSEA. CDR3 length: 17 amino acids. Here the CDR3 reads CSVEYNLGAFITDTQYF. The CDR3 DNA is TGCAGCGTTGAGTACAACCTAGGCGCTTTCATCACAGATACGCAGTATTTT.

This chain links TRBV9 with TRBJ2-5, with D tentatively TRBD1 (5 bases). CDR1 SGDLS and CDR2 YYNGEE come from the germline V gene. The CDR3 sequence is 14 residues long. The V end lost 0 bases, the J end lost 5 bases, and 11 bases lay between the germline ends. CDR3 sequence reads: CASSVGGARETQYF. The CDR3, as DNA: TGTGCCAGCAGCGTAGGGGGCGCCAGGGAGACCCAGTACTTC.